Only a few counts were recorded for the clone carrying this T cell receptor beta chain. PCR was performed using 60 Vbeta and 13 Jbeta primers. Only in-frame clones appear in the TCRdb table, and some are missing; sequencing was by immunoSEQ multiplex PCR. The sample includes 150,000 or so clones, 60% to 80% of them seen just once. This entry is derived from a study of cytomegalovirus exposure and HLA in healthy donors. CDR1 is SNHLY and CDR2 is FYNNEI in the germline V gene. CDR3 length: 15 amino acids. The V and J ends lost 4 bases and 2 bases, in that order; junction bases with no gene match: 5. Sequencing used PBMCs. This TCR came from a woman under 40 in good health and CMV-seronegative. This chain uses TRBV2 with TRBJ2-5, with 9 positions matching TRBD2. CDR3 amino acids: CASSVRAGGQETQYF. CDR3 nucleotides: TGTGCCAGCAGTGTGCGCGCGGGGGGGCAAGAGACCCAGTACTTC. Looking up the rest from reference TRBV2 and TRBJ2-5 gives the full variable domain: EPEVTQTPSHQVTQMGQEVILRCVPISNHLYFYWYRQILGQKVEFLVSFYNNEISEKSEIFDDQFSVERPDGSNFTLKIRSTKLEDSAMYFCASSVRAGGQETQYFGPGTRLLVL.